Reported below is one T cell receptor beta chain. Its antigen is undetermined. These data belong to a study of resident and recirculating memory T cells in vitiligo. On the study more broadly: Whole samples, not sorted cells, were homogenized and used for genomic DNA extraction. Findings and limits, study-wide: TCR sequences were not conserved across biopsy sites or patients.

Stable vitiligo meant no lesion change over the previous 6 months. Here immunoSEQ multiplex PCR was the method, and the copy in TCRdb shows in-frame clones only, minus some. In the table there are 55,000 to 75,000 clones, about 89% of which are singletons. The CDR3 extends over 16 amino acids. The germline CDR1 and CDR2 sequences are SGDLS and YYNGEE. The V and J ends lost 4 bases and 3 bases respectively, with 19 bases between them. Sequenced sample: blood. This clonotype was obtained from a male donor with vitiligo. J is TRBJ1-2 and V is TRBV9, with D possibly matching TRBD1 (6 bases). The CDR3 DNA follows: TGTGCCAGCAGCCAATATGGAACGGGACACCACTATGGCTACACCTTC. Its translation: CASSQYGTGHHYGYTF.